The T cell receptor (beta chain) described here comes from a study of T cell changes during pregnancy in multiple sclerosis. Between the trimmed V and J ends, which lost 2 bases and 4 bases, there was a span of 10 bases. The germline CDR1 and CDR2 sequences are SGHRS and YFSETQ. CDR3 size: 14 residues. The repertoire was sequenced with immunoSEQ multiplex PCR; TCRdb's copy has only in-frame clones and lacks some. The top ten clones hold less than 2% of a sample with approximately 100,000 clones, roughly 92% of them seen once. The receptor's source is a female donor with multiple sclerosis, enrolled in a pregnancy study. The sample consisted of peripheral blood, taken after pregnancy. This rearrangement joins TRBV5-1 to TRBJ2-1; a possible D gene is TRBD1 (6 bases). DNA of the CDR3: TGCGCCAGCAGCTTCGGGACAAGATACAATGAGCAGTTCTTC. Amino acids: CASSFGTRYNEQFF. Complete variable domain (other parts from reference TRBV5-1 and TRBJ2-1): KAGVTQTPRYLIKTRGQQVTLSCSPISGHRSVSWYQQTPGQGLQFLFEYFSETQRNKGNFPGRFSGRQFSNSRSEMNVSTLELGDSALYLCASSFGTRYNEQFFGPGTRLTVL.